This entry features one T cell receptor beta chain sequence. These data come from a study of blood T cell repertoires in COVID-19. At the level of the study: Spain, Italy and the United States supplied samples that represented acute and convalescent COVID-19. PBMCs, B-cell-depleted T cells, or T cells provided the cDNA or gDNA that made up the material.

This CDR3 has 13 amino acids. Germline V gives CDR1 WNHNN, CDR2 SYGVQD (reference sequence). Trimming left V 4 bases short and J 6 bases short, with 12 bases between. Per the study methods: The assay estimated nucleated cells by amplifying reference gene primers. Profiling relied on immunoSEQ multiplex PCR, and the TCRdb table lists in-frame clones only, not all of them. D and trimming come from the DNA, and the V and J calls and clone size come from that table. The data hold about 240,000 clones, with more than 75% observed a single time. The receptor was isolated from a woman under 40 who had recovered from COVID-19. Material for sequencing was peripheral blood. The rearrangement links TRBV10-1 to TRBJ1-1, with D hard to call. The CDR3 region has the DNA TGCGCCAGCAGTGCGGCTAGCGGCCCTGAAGCTTTCTTT. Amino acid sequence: CASSAASGPEAFF.